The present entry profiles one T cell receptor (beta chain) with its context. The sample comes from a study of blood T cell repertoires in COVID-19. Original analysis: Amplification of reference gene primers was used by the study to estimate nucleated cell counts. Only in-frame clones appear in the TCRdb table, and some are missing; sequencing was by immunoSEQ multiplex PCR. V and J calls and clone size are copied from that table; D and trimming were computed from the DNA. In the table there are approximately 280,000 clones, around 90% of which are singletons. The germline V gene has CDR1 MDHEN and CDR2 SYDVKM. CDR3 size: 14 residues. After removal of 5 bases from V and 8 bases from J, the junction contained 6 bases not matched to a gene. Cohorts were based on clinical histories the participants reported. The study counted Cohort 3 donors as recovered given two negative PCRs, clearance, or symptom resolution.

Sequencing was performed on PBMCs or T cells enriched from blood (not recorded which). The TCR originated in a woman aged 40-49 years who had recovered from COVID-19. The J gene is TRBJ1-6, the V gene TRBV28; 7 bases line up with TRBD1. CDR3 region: CASSQDRVYSPLHF. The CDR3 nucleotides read TGTGCCAGCAGTCAAGACAGGGTCTATTCACCCCTCCACTTT.